The rows below give T cell receptor beta chains drawn from one sample of a study of cytomegalovirus exposure and HLA in healthy donors. The method was immunoSEQ multiplex PCR; TCRdb's version includes in-frame clones alone and lacks a portion of them. The data hold 100,000 to 120,000 clones, with nearly 80% observed a single time. Sample: PBMCs. Receptors were obtained from a man in his thirties or forties in good health and CMV-seronegative. The CDR3 runs from the conserved cysteine through the conserved F or W. A D gene is named only where the DNA matches it firmly. Clone size is not always given. Where it is, it says once, few, many or a class for expanded clones.

abundance	v_gene	j_gene	d_gene	CDR3nt	CDR3aa
NA	TRBV28	TRBJ1-3	NA	TGTGCGGCGGGGTTCGGAAACACCATATATTTT	CAAGFGNTIYF
NA	TRBV7-2	TRBJ2-5	NA	TGTGCCAGCAGCTTAAGCTATCAAGAGACCCAGTACTTC	CASSLSYQETQYF
NA	TRBV15	TRBJ2-3	TRBD1	TGTGCCACCAGCAGGACAGGGACAGATACGCAGTATTTT	CATSRTGTDTQYF
NA	TRBV15	TRBJ2-3	NA	TGTGCCACCAGCAGAGTTGACGTGTCTAGAGGGTTAGGTACGCAGTATTTT	CATSRVDVSRGLGTQYF
few	TRBV5-4	TRBJ2-7	NA	TGTGCCAGCAGTCCATTTTCTAGCGTCTCCTACGAGCAGTACTTC	CASSPFSSVSYEQYF
NA	TRBV7-2	TRBJ2-7	TRBD1	TGTGCCAGCAGCAGACAGGGCGGTGACGAGCAGTACTTC	CASSRQGGDEQYF
NA	TRBV30	TRBJ2-3	NA	TGTGCCTGGAGTCGTCCCGGGTTCGGCACAGATACGCAGTATTTT	CAWSRPGFGTDTQYF
few	TRBV7-8	TRBJ2-1	TRBD2	TGTGCCAGCAGCTTAGACCCACTAGCGGGAGAGTTGTCCTACAATGAGCAGTTCTTC	CASSLDPLAGELSYNEQFF
NA	TRBV28	TRBJ2-7	NA	TGTGCCAGCAGGGGTCCGGGACAAAGCCCTGAGCAGTACTTC	CASRGPGQSPEQYF
NA	TRBV28	TRBJ2-2	NA	TGTGCCAGCAGTTTGAAACTAGCTAGCACCGGGGAGCTGTTTTTT	CASSLKLASTGELFF
NA	TRBV29-1	TRBJ2-5	TRBD1	TGCAGCGTTACAGGACAGGGGCACGAGAAGACCCAGTACTTC	CSVTGQGHEKTQYF
few	TRBV5-5	TRBJ2-7	NA	TGTGCCAGCAGCCGTCAGGTATCCGACTCCTACGAGCAGTACTTC	CASSRQVSDSYEQYF
NA	TRBV19	TRBJ2-1	TRBD2	TGTGCCAGTACACTAGCGGGAGACAATGAGCAGTTCTTC	CASTLAGDNEQFF
NA	TRBV7-9	TRBJ2-7	NA	TGTGCCAGCAGCCCCAGAAGGGGGGAGGGATCCTACGAGCAGTACTTC	CASSPRRGEGSYEQYF
once	TRBV19	TRBJ2-3	NA	TGTGCCAGTAGTATCGGGGAGAGAAGCACAGATACGCAGTATTTT	CASSIGERSTDTQYF
NA	TRBV11-2	TRBJ2-7	TRBD2	TGTGCCAGCAGCTTACTGCGGGAGGGTACCGAGCAGTACTTC	CASSLLREGTEQYF
few	TRBV29-1	TRBJ1-5	NA	TGCAGCGTGCAGATCCCCAGGCATTTT	CSVQIPRHF
NA	TRBV28	TRBJ1-2	NA	TGTGCCAGCAGTTTAGGTCCGGGAATATATGGCTACACCTTC	CASSLGPGIYGYTF
NA	TRBV5-1	TRBJ2-5	NA	TGCGCCAGCAGCTTGGATCCGGTGGAGACCCAGTACTTC	CASSLDPVETQYF
NA	TRBV4-1	TRBJ2-2	TRBD1	TGCGCCAGCAGCCCGGACAGGGGCACCGGGGAGCTGTTTTTT	CASSPDRGTGELFF
once	TRBV7-9	TRBJ2-5	NA	TGTGCCAGCAGCTCGCCGGGGTCAGAGACCCAGTACTTC	CASSSPGSETQYF
NA	TRBV6-5	TRBJ1-6	TRBD1	TGTGCCAGCAGTTACTCGGGGACAGGGGGAAATTCACCCCTCCACTTT	CASSYSGTGGNSPLHF
NA	TRBV11-2	TRBJ2-7	TRBD2	TGTGCCAGCAGCTTACCGGGACTAGCGCGACAACTCTCCTACGAGCAGTACTTC	CASSLPGLARQLSYEQYF
NA	TRBV9	TRBJ2-1	NA	TGTGCCAGCAGCGCAAAAAGAGCCCATCTCAATGAGCAGTTCTTC	CASSAKRAHLNEQFF
NA	TRBV29-1	TRBJ1-2	NA	TGCAGCGTTGATCCCAGGGACTATGGCTACACCTTC	CSVDPRDYGYTF
NA	TRBV18	TRBJ2-1	NA	TGTGCCAGCTCACCGATGACGAGGCGGGACAGCGGTGAGCAGTTCTTC	CASSPMTRRDSGEQFF
NA	TRBV7-9	TRBJ1-2	NA	TGTGCCAGCAGCGGAACAGACAGGTTACGAAGCTATGGCTACACCTTC	CASSGTDRLRSYGYTF
few	TRBV4-3	TRBJ2-7	NA	TGCGCCAGCAGCCAAGTATACAGTAACTCCTACGAGCAGTACTTC	CASSQVYSNSYEQYF
NA	TRBV6-5	TRBJ2-7	TRBD1	TGTGCCAGCAGTTACTCGACAGGGCCAGCCTACGAGCAGTACTTC	CASSYSTGPAYEQYF
NA	TRBV19	TRBJ2-2	TRBD2	TGTGCCAGTAGTGGTGGGACTAGTTTTAACACCGGGGAGCTGTTTTTT	CASSGGTSFNTGELFF
NA	TRBV5-1	TRBJ1-1	TRBD1	TGCGCCAGCAGCTTGGATCCGGGGGCCAGGGGGACTGAAGCTTTCTTT	CASSLDPGARGTEAFF
NA	TRBV11-2	TRBJ2-3	TRBD1	TGTGCCAGCAGCAATACCGGACAGGGGGCGTGGAGCACAGATACGCAGTATTTT	CASSNTGQGAWSTDTQYF
NA	TRBV18	TRBJ2-7	TRBD1	TGTGCCAGCTCACCCACACCCGGGACAGGGGGCTACGAGCAGTACTTC	CASSPTPGTGGYEQYF
NA	TRBV18	TRBJ1-1	TRBD1	TGTGCCAGCTCACCTCAGGGGGGAACTGAAGCTTTCTTT	CASSPQGGTEAFF
NA	TRBV14	TRBJ1-4	NA	TGTGCCAGCAGCCAATACTTACCAGGCTCTAATGAAAAACTGTTTTTT	CASSQYLPGSNEKLFF
NA	TRBV5-6	TRBJ1-2	NA	TGTGCCAGCAGCCCCGGGACAATCCCACTGCTTTACTATGGCTACACCTTC	CASSPGTIPLLYYGYTF
NA	TRBV28	TRBJ1-1	TRBD1	TGTGCCAGCAACCTGGGACAGGACATGAACACTGAAGCTTTCTTT	CASNLGQDMNTEAFF
NA	TRBV12-1	TRBJ2-1	NA	TGTGCCAGCAGCTTTTTCGGGAGGCGGTACAATGAGCAGTTCTTC	CASSFFGRRYNEQFF
NA	TRBV4-1	TRBJ2-1	TRBD2	TGCGCCAGCAGCCGCCCAACAGCGGGGGGTAAGGGGAATGAGCAGTTCTTC	CASSRPTAGGKGNEQFF
NA	TRBV13	TRBJ2-2	TRBD2	TGTGCCAGCAGCTTCTATAGCGGGGGGTTTGTCGGGGAGCTGTTTTTT	CASSFYSGGFVGELFF
once	TRBV6-1	TRBJ2-5	TRBD1	TGTGCCAGCAGTGGAGGGGGACAGAGATTAGAGACCCAGTACTTC	CASSGGGQRLETQYF
NA	TRBV4-3	TRBJ2-1	NA	TGCGCCAGCAGCCAAGATGGAGCTTCCTACAATGAGCAGTTCTTC	CASSQDGASYNEQFF
few	TRBV6-5	TRBJ2-3	NA	TGTGCCAGCAGAGAAACTCAAGATACGCAGTATTTT	CASRETQDTQYF
once	TRBV6-1	TRBJ2-2	NA	TGTGCCAGCAGGGGCGCGGGCGGGGAGCTGTTTTTT	CASRGAGGELFF
NA	TRBV5-1	TRBJ2-5	NA	TGCGCCAGCAGCTTGGGTTACGGAGCGGAGACCCAGTACTTC	CASSLGYGAETQYF
NA	TRBV7-9	TRBJ2-7	TRBD1	TGTGCCAGCAGCTCTCTTAGGGGGCGCGAGCAGTACTTC	CASSSLRGREQYF
NA	TRBV15	TRBJ1-2	TRBD1	TGTGCCACCAGCAGAGATCCGGACAGGGGGCAGGCCGGTGGCTACACCTTC	CATSRDPDRGQAGGYTF
NA	TRBV11-2	TRBJ2-1	NA	TGTGCCAGCAGCGACAAACAGGGTGTGAACCCCAATGAGCAGTTCTTC	CASSDKQGVNPNEQFF
once	TRBV19	TRBJ1-5	NA	TGTGCCACACACCGCGGGGGCGGGGCGGCTCAGCCCCAGCATTTT	CATHRGGGAAQPQHF
NA	TRBV27	TRBJ1-3	NA	TGTGCCAGCACGAGTTTGGACAGCCCATCAACTGGAAACACCATATATTTT	CASTSLDSPSTGNTIYF
NA	TRBV29-1	TRBJ1-1	TRBD1	TGCAGCGCCTTGACAGGGGTTGGGACTGAAGCTTTCTTT	CSALTGVGTEAFF
NA	TRBV15	TRBJ1-5	NA	TGTGCCACCAGAGGGGTAGTAGGTGGTCAGCCCCAGCATTTT	CATRGVVGGQPQHF
NA	TRBV11-3	TRBJ2-7	NA	TGTGCCAGCAGCTTAGGTCCTAGCGAACGTGGCTACGAGCAGTACTTC	CASSLGPSERGYEQYF
NA	TRBV11-2	TRBJ2-3	TRBD1	TGTGCCACGACAGGGGGGGCGGATACGCAGTATTTT	CATTGGADTQYF
NA	TRBV6-5	TRBJ2-7	TRBD2	TGTGCCAGCAGTTACTCCTTCGGGGGGGTGGGCGAGCAGTACTTC	CASSYSFGGVGEQYF
once	TRBV19	TRBJ2-5	TRBD1	TGTGCCAGTAGTATAGGGACCGGGACAGGGGCAGAGACCCAGTACTTC	CASSIGTGTGAETQYF
few	TRBV7-2	TRBJ2-1	NA	TGTGCCAGCAGCTTAGTACAGGGCAATTCGGGGGAGCAGTTCTTC	CASSLVQGNSGEQFF
NA	TRBV6-4	TRBJ2-1	TRBD2	TGTGCCAGCAGCAAGCGGGGGGGCCGGAATGAGCAGTTCTTC	CASSKRGGRNEQFF
once	TRBV10-1	TRBJ1-1	NA	TGCGCCAGCCGATTGACAGGGAACACTGAAGCTTTCTTT	CASRLTGNTEAFF